This TCR beta chain was observed in a study of early T cells in non-severe SARS-CoV-2 infection (dated by TCRdb to about 2021). Turning to the overall study: Bulk RNA from unsorted whole blood was used for TCR sequencing, so alpha and beta chains could not be paired.

CDR1 and CDR2, looked up from the germline V gene (reference sequence), are LGHDT and YNNKEL. From its cysteine to its phenylalanine, the CDR3 spans 16 amino acids. The sequence is cut down to CDR3 DNA, 48 bases in frame from base 1. V was cut back by 1 base and J by 4 bases, leaving a gap of 15 bases between them. The study was a case-control design nested within a healthcare worker cohort in London, UK, with weekly nasopharyngeal swab PCR tests and blood sampling. Healthcare workers were recruited during the week of the UK lockdown, between 23 and 31 March 2020, and followed weekly for up to roughly 15 weeks. Note on this clonotype: Its antigen is not yet known. Base qualities are missing; no much larger clone stands one base away.

Libraries were prepared through 5' RACE. Sequencing relied on a NextSeq 500. Unique molecular identifiers were attached to individual cDNA molecules in the TCR library protocol so that sequencing error and PCR bias could be corrected. TCR alpha and beta chains were both sequenced, and the abundances of alpha and beta sequences in each sample were closely correlated with each other. Turning to the authors' computational methods: Decombinator V4 was used to perform V gene, J gene and CDR3 annotation of TCR sequences. Expanded TCRs were defined as changing significantly between any two time points under a Poisson model with p below 0.0001. TCR abundances were normalised to the total number of TCRs sequenced in each sample and reported as counts per million. TRAV1-2 paired with TRAJ12, TRAJ20 or TRAJ33 defined MAIT TCRs, while TRAV10 paired with TRAJ18 defined iNKT TCRs. VDJdb, accessed 1 November 2021, was searched for CMV, EBV and SARS-CoV-2 annotated TCRs, with TCRs annotated for multiple antigens excluded. Through fastp at Q25 and MiXCR, TCRdb rebuilt clones from the public reads, retaining in-frame beta chains. A single entry per CDR3 protein holds the most common genes and DNA from its merged rows. The V and J calls shown here were made by TCRdb, not taken from the authors' results. This sample has 85,000 to 100,000 distinct CDR3 sequences in its table, and approximately 10% of those were observed once. The leading ten clones occupy around 4.6% of the sample.

Study-wide conclusions, independent of this receptor: VDJdb matching was skewed toward anti-spike CD8 responses, so virus-specific expansions were likely underestimated and private and CD4 specificities were missed.

The clonotype originates from an adult who was a healthcare worker with PCR-confirmed SARS-CoV-2 infection or an uninfected control (not recorded which). Recombination connected TRBV3-1 to TRBJ2-3; the D gene lacks a confident call. Sample: whole blood, taken at baseline. The DNA reads as follows: TGTGCCAGCAGCCAAGGTGTGACCACATTGGCAGATACGCAGTATTTT. It specifies CASSQGVTTLADTQYF.